Each of the 19 T cell receptor beta chains below was sequenced from the same sample in a study of cytomegalovirus exposure and HLA in healthy donors. PCR employed 60 Vbeta and 13 Jbeta primers. TCRdb's table, derived via immunoSEQ multiplex PCR, lists solely in-frame clones and lacks some. The sample lists approximately 150,000 clones, around 82% occurring once. Specimen: PBMCs. Every receptor here comes from a young woman in good health and CMV-seropositive.

The chain links TRBV6-5 to TRBJ1-1, with D possibly matching TRBD1 (6 bases). The length of the CDR3 is 13 residues. The germline V gene encodes CDR1 MNHEY and CDR2 SVGAGI. Between the trimmed V and J ends, which lost 9 bases and 1 base, there was a span of 12 bases. The CDR3 nucleotides read TGTGCCAGAACTGGGGGCTCGAACACTGAAGCTTTCTTT. Residues: CARTGGSNTEAFF.

V is TRBV6-4 and J is TRBJ1-1, with D perhaps TRBD1 (6 bases). V lost 3 bases and J lost 3, with 8 bases in between. Germline V gives CDR1 MRHNA, CDR2 SNTAGT. The CDR3 is made up of 13 amino acids. The CDR3 region has the DNA TGTGCCAGCAGTGAAGGGACACACACTGAAGCTTTCTTT. Translation: CASSEGTHTEAFF.

This rearrangement joins TRBV6-1 to TRBJ2-5, with 8 bases identical to TRBD1. There are 15 residues in the CDR3. V lost 6 bases and J lost 2; bases outside the gene matches: 8. Per germline, CDR1 MNHNS and CDR2 SASEGT. The CDR3 region is CASRPGQGHQETQYF. The CDR3, as DNA: TGTGCCAGCAGACCCGGACAGGGACATCAAGAGACCCAGTACTTC.

This sequence joins TRBV6-1 and TRBJ2-6; 7 bases are shared with TRBD2. The V gene's germline CDR1 is MNHNS and CDR2 SASEGT. The CDR3 runs to 15 residues. The junction had 2 bases not matched to a gene; V was cut back by 6 bases and J by 0 bases. CDR3 nucleotide sequence: TGTGCCAGCAGGGGGGAGGGCTCTGGGGCCAACGTCCTGACTTTC. Amino acid sequence: CASRGEGSGANVLTF.

V and J are TRBV5-1 and TRBJ2-2; D is ambiguous. Germline CDR1 reads SGHRS; CDR2 reads YFSETQ. V was trimmed by 6 bases and J by 3 bases, leaving 12 bases between them. The CDR3 contains 14 residues. CDR3 amino acids: CASILGADTGELFF. Written as DNA, the CDR3 is TGCGCCAGCATTCTAGGTGCGGACACCGGGGAGCTGTTTTTT.

This clone is a singleton in its sample. The chain is built from TRBV2 and TRBJ1-6, with D unclear. The CDR3 covers 14 residues. The V gene lost 8 bases and the J gene lost 14 bases, with 22 bases spanning the gap. The germline V gene encodes CDR1 SNHLY and CDR2 FYNNEI. CDR3 sequence (DNA): TGTGCCAGCCGATCGGGGTGGGGTGGGGTGGCCCTCCACTTT. This sequence encodes CASRSGWGGVALHF. The full variable domain, completed using reference TRBV2 and TRBJ1-6, is EPEVTQTPSHQVTQMGQEVILRCVPISNHLYFYWYRQILGQKVEFLVSFYNNEISEKSEIFDDQFSVERPDGSNFTLKIRSTKLEDSAMYFCASRSGWGGVALHFGNGTRLTVT.

The rearrangement joins TRBV10-2 to TRBJ2-3; 7 positions agree with TRBD1. The CDR3 is 14 amino acids. Germline CDR1 WSHSY, CDR2 SAAADI. V lost 2 bases and J lost 4; bases outside the gene matches: 3. The CDR3 DNA follows: TGCGCCAGCAGTGAGAGGGGGCGGTCAGATACGCAGTATTTT. As protein: CASSERGRSDTQYF.

The chain has TRBV27 and TRBJ1-3; the match to TRBD1 covers 7 bases. Per the germline V gene, CDR1 is MNHEY and CDR2 is SMNVEV (reference sequence). This CDR3 has 14 amino acids. V lost 6 bases, J lost 4 bases, and 6 bases stayed unmatched. CDR3 protein: CASRSDRAGNTIYF. The CDR3 nucleotides are TGTGCCAGCAGATCCGACAGGGCAGGAAACACCATATATTTT.

The rearrangement joins TRBV9 to TRBJ2-5, with 12 bases lining up with TRBD1. The germline CDR1 and CDR2 sequences are SGDLS and YYNGEE. The trim removed 1 base at V and 7 bases at J, leaving 5 bases unmatched. This CDR3 region has 15 residues. CDR3 amino acids: CASSVRDRGLGTQYF. DNA of the CDR3: TGTGCCAGCAGCGTAAGGGACAGGGGGCTTGGGACCCAGTACTTC.

The V and J genes are TRBV29-1 and TRBJ2-3; D is unclear. V was trimmed by 6 bases and J by 4 bases, leaving 17 bases between them. The CDR3 runs 14 residues. The germline V gene has CDR1 SQVTM and CDR2 ANQGSEA. The CDR3 coding sequence is TGCAGCGTCCCGACGGAGACGACGGCAGATACGCAGTATTTT. This codes for CSVPTETTADTQYF.

This chain joins TRBV7-8 and TRBJ2-7; 9 bases are a match to TRBD1. The ends lost 5 bases at V and 5 bases at J; junction bases unmatched: 7. From germline, CDR1 is SGHVS and CDR2 FQNEAQ. This CDR3 contains 14 residues. The CDR3 region has the DNA TGTGCCAGCAGCGGCCGGGACAGGGTACACGAGCAGTACTTC. Its protein product is CASSGRDRVHEQYF. The whole variable domain, remainder taken from reference TRBV7-8 and TRBJ2-7, is GAGVSQSPRYKVAKRGQDVALRCDPISGHVSLFWYQQALGQGPEFLTYFQNEAQLDKSGLPSDRFFAERPEGSVSTLKIQRTQQEDSAVYLCASSGRDRVHEQYFGPGTRLTVT.

This clone came up a few times. V usage is TRBV11-2 and J usage is TRBJ1-6; no clear D gene. Per germline, CDR1 SGHAT and CDR2 FQNNGV. Deletions cut 4 bases from V and 4 bases from J, with 14 bases between. The CDR3 length is 16 residues. The CDR3 loop is CASSSPWEAYNSPLHF. As DNA, the CDR3 is TGTGCCAGCAGCTCTCCTTGGGAGGCTTATAATTCACCCCTCCACTTT.

The chain links TRBV29-1 to TRBJ2-7, with 9 nucleotides matching TRBD1. This CDR3 has 13 amino acids. V lost 4 bases to trimming and J lost 2 bases; unmatched junction nucleotides: 3. CDR1 is SQVTM, CDR2 ANQGSEA, per germline. In DNA, the CDR3 is TGCAGCGTTGGACAGGGGGGTACCTACGAGCAGTACTTC. Translation: CSVGQGGTYEQYF.

This rearrangement joins TRBV19 to TRBJ1-5, with TRBD1 matching over 8 bases. The CDR3 runs 16 residues. Trimming cost V 4 bases and J 1 base; bases outside gene matches: 6. Germline CDR1 reads LNHDA; CDR2 reads SQIVND (reference sequence). In DNA form, the CDR3 reads TGTGCCAGTAGTAGCGGGACAGGCAGGAGCAATCAGCCCCAGCATTTT. Its protein product is CASSSGTGRSNQPQHF.

DNA for the CDR3: TGTGCCAGTACCACTTCTGCCCCAAGCACAGATACGCAGTATTTT. This gives the protein CASTTSAPSTDTQYF. The chain has TRBV19 and TRBJ2-3; D ambiguous. The CDR3 extends over 15 amino acids. The V end was cut by 7 bases, the J end by 0 bases, with 14 bases between. Germline assignment: CDR1 LNHDA and CDR2 SQIVND (reference sequence).

V is TRBV7-8 and J is TRBJ2-2; 8 bases are a match to TRBD1. The ends lost 2 bases at V and 11 bases at J; junction bases unmatched: 4. From germline, CDR1 is SGHVS and CDR2 FQNEAQ. The CDR3 has 13 residues. The chain's CDR3 is CASSLRGQVELFF. The DNA of the CDR3 is TGTGCCAGCAGCTTAAGGGGACAGGTAGAGCTGTTTTTT.

This chain connects TRBV2 to TRBJ1-4; D call uncertain. Looked up from germline, CDR1 is SNHLY and CDR2 is FYNNEI. The CDR3 is made up of 15 amino acids. With 2 bases removed from V and 5 bases from J, the gap between germline ends came to 12 bases. CDR3 protein: CASSEREVRNEKLFF. CDR3 DNA: TGTGCCAGCAGTGAAAGGGAGGTCCGGAATGAAAAACTGTTTTTT. Looking up the rest from reference TRBV2 and TRBJ1-4 gives the full variable domain: EPEVTQTPSHQVTQMGQEVILRCVPISNHLYFYWYRQILGQKVEFLVSFYNNEISEKSEIFDDQFSVERPDGSNFTLKIRSTKLEDSAMYFCASSEREVRNEKLFFGSGTQLSVL.

The gene calls are TRBV5-1 and TRBJ1-4; a weak D match, TRBD1 (6 bases). From germline, CDR1 is SGHRS and CDR2 YFSETQ. The CDR3 sequence is 17 residues long. V dropped 2 bases and J dropped 2 bases, with 16 bases sitting between them. CDR3 region: CASSFGTLIRTNEKLFF. The CDR3 DNA is TGCGCCAGCAGCTTCGGGACACTCATCAGGACTAATGAAAAACTGTTTTTT.

The chain joins TRBV6-6 to TRBJ2-4; 7 bases line up with TRBD1. From germline, CDR1 is MNHNY and CDR2 SVGAGI (reference sequence). J gave up 1 base and V 5 bases, and 5 bases lay outside the gene matches. The CDR3 runs 15 residues. CDR3 in DNA: TGTGCCAGCAGTACAGGGGCGTCGGCCAAAAACATTCAGTACTTC. The encoded protein is CASSTGASAKNIQYF.